This T cell receptor beta chain was profiled in a study of blood T cell repertoires in COVID-19. Across the whole study: Spain, Italy and the United States supplied samples that represented acute and convalescent COVID-19.

The authors' processing: Reference gene primers were amplified, and this amplification served to estimate nucleated cell counts. The assay was immunoSEQ multiplex PCR, and TCRdb's table has in-frame clones only and misses some. Clone size and V and J calls were adopted from that table, with D and trimming inferred from the DNA. Of some 130,000 clones in the sample, around 82% are singletons; the top ten hold about 5.5%. The germline gives CDR1 MNHEY, CDR2 SMNVEV (reference sequence). This CDR3 is built from 16 residues. V lost 5 bases and J lost 7, with 21 bases in between. The sequencing input was PBMCs or T cells enriched from blood (not recorded which). The sequence was obtained from a man aged 35 to 55 with acute COVID-19. V is TRBV27 and J is TRBJ1-5, with D perhaps TRBD1 (6 bases). CDR3 loop: CASSPAVGGASQPQHF. CDR3 DNA: TGTGCCAGCAGTCCAGCAGTTGGGGGGGCAAGCCAGCCCCAGCATTTT.